The rows below give T cell receptor beta chains drawn from one sample of a study of cytomegalovirus exposure and HLA in healthy donors. Measured with immunoSEQ multiplex PCR; TCRdb has only the in-frame clones, and not every one. The sample consists of more than 80,000 clones, about three quarters of them appearing once. Input material: PBMCs. These receptors were taken from a woman aged 45 to 65 in good health and CMV-seropositive. The CDR3 runs from the conserved cysteine through the conserved F or W. D genes are given only for firm matches. Size is omitted from some rows. Given values are once, few, many or a class for expanded clones.

d_gene	len	abundance	v_gene	j_gene	CDR3nt	CDR3aa
TRBD1	16	.	TRBV7-9	TRBJ2-5	TGTGCCAGCAGCTTAGCGGGGACAGGGCTCCTCCATCGGCAGTACTTC	CASSLAGTGLLHRQYF
.	12	.	TRBV28	TRBJ2-7	TGTGCCAGCGGACGACAGGTCTACGAGCAGTACTTC	CASGRQVYEQYF
.	15	.	TRBV28	TRBJ2-7	TGTGCCAGCAGTTTAACCCCAGGACATGCGGAGGGTCAGTACTTC	CASSLTPGHAEGQYF
TRBD1	18	.	TRBV7-3	TRBJ2-3	TGTGCCAGCAGCCCCGGGGACAGGCTATCGAGTAGCACAGATACGCAGTATTTT	CASSPGDRLSSSTDTQYF
.	13	.	TRBV10-3	TRBJ2-1	TGTGCCATCAGTGAAGAGGAGGGTGCTGAGCAGTTCTTC	CAISEEEGAEQFF
TRBD2	14	once	TRBV7-3	TRBJ2-1	TGTGCCAGCGGACTAGCGGGGGGGCCCAATGAGCAGTTCTTC	CASGLAGGPNEQFF
.	14	.	TRBV7-2	TRBJ1-1	TGTGCCAGCAGCGCATACAGGGAGAACACTGAAGCTTTCTTT	CASSAYRENTEAFF
.	16	few	TRBV4-3	TRBJ1-1	TGCGCCAGCAGCCAAGATTTAACTCCCATGAACACTGAAGCTTTCTTT	CASSQDLTPMNTEAFF
.	16	once	TRBV5-5	TRBJ1-2	TGTGCCAGCAGCTTATCCCCGTCGGGGTCTAACTATGGCTACACCTTC	CASSLSPSGSNYGYTF
TRBD2	17	once	TRBV18	TRBJ2-1	TGTGCCAGCTCCCAGGGACTAGCCCTAAGCTCCTACAATGAGCAGTTCTTC	CASSQGLALSSYNEQFF
TRBD1	18	.	TRBV28	TRBJ1-4	TGTGCCAGCAGTATATTGACAGGGAAAAGGAAGGGGTATGAAAAACTGTTTTTT	CASSILTGKRKGYEKLFF
.	14	.	TRBV5-4	TRBJ2-7	TGTGCCAGCAGCTCTGGACAGAGCTCCTACGAGCAGTACTTC	CASSSGQSSYEQYF
.	15	few	TRBV6-5	TRBJ1-2	TGTGCCAGCAGTTACGTCGGAGACCGAAACTATGGCTACACCTTC	CASSYVGDRNYGYTF
.	14	.	TRBV5-6	TRBJ1-1	TGTGCCAGCGGCGTGCGACAAATTAACACTGAAGCTTTCTTT	CASGVRQINTEAFF
.	11	.	TRBV10-3	TRBJ2-2	TGTGCCACCAGTTCCCTTGGGGAGCTGTTTTTT	CATSSLGELFF
.	16	.	TRBV5-8	TRBJ2-2	TGTGCCAGCAGCTTGAGAGGGTCGATAAACACCGGGGAGCTGTTTTTT	CASSLRGSINTGELFF
.	16	.	TRBV4-3	TRBJ2-1	TGCGCCAGCAGCCAAGATACGAGCGGCTCCTACAATGAGCAGTTCTTC	CASSQDTSGSYNEQFF
TRBD2	15	once	TRBV9	TRBJ2-3	TGTGCCAGCAGCGTAGGGACTAGCGGGGGAGATACGCAGTATTTT	CASSVGTSGGDTQYF
TRBD1	16	.	TRBV15	TRBJ2-5	TGTGCCACCAGCAACTACAGGGGGCCTATCCAAGAGACCCAGTACTTC	CATSNYRGPIQETQYF